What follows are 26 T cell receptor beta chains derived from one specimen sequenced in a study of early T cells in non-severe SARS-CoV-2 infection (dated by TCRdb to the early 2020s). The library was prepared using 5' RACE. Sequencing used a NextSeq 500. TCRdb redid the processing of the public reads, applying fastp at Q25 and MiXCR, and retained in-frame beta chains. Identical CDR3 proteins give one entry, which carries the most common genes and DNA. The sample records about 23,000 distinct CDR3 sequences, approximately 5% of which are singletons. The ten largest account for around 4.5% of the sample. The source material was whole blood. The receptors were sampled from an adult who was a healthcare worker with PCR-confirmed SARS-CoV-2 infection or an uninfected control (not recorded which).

Written as DNA, the CDR3 is TGTGCCAGCAGCGGGACTAGTGACAGGCTCTACACAGATACGCAGTATTTT. Its translation: CASSGTSDRLYTDTQYF. The chain joins TRBV28 to TRBJ2-3; 8 bases line up with TRBD2. The CDR3 covers 17 residues. Germline V gene data show CDR1 as MDHEN and CDR2 as SYDVKM. The V gene end was trimmed by 6 bases and the J gene end by 2 bases; junction bases not matched to a gene: 13.

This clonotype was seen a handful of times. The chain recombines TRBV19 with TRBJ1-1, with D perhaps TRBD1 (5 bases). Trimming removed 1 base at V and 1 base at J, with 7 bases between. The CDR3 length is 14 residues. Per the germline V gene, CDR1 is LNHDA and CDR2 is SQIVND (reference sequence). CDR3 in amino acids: CASSIGQWNTEAFF. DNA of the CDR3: TGTGCCAGTAGTATAGGACAGTGGAACACTGAAGCTTTCTTT.

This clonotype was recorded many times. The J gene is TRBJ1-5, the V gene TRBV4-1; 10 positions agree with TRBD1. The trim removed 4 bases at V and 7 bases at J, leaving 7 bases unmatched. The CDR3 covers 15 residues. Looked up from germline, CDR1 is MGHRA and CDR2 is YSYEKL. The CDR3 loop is CASSPGGTGVQPQHF. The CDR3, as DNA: TGCGCCAGCAGCCCCGGCGGGACAGGGGTCCAGCCCCAGCATTTT.

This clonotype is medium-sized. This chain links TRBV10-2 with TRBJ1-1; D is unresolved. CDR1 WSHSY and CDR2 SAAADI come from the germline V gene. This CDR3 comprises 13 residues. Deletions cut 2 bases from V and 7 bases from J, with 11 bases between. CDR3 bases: TGCGCCAGCAGTGAGGGACTTCTGGGTGAAGCTTTCTTT. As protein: CASSEGLLGEAFF.

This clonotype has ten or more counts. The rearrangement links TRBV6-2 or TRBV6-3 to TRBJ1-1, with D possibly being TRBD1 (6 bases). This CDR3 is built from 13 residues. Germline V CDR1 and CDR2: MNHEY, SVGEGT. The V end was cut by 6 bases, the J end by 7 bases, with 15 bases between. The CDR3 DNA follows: TGTGCCAGCAGGAAGACCGGACAGCTTGAAGCTTTCTTT. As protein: CASRKTGQLEAFF.

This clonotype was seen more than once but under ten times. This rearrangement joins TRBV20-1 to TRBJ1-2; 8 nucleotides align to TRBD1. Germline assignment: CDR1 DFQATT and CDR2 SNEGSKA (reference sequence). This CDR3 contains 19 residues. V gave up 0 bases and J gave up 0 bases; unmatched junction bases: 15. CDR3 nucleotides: TGCAGTGCTAGAGATCGCGGGACAGGACAAGCTCAGGCTAACTATGGCTACACCTTC. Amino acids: CSARDRGTGQAQANYGYTF.

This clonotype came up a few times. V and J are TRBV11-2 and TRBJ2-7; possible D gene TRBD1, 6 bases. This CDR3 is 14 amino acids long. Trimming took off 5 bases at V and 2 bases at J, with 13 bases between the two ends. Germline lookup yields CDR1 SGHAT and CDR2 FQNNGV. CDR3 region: CASSPIGQPYEQYF. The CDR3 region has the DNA TGTGCCAGCAGCCCCATCGGACAGCCCTACGAGCAGTACTTC.

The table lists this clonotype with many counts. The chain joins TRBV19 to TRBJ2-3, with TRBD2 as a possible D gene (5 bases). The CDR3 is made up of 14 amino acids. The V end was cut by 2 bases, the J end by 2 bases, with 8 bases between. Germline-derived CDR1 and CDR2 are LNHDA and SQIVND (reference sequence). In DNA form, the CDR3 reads TGTGCCAGTAGTATAAACGGGAACACAGATACGCAGTATTTT. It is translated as CASSINGNTDTQYF.

CDR3 amino acids: CASSFMREAGNTIYF. The CDR3 DNA reads TGTGCCAGCAGCTTTATGAGGGAGGCTGGAAACACCATATATTTT. The chain is built from TRBV7-9 and TRBJ1-3, with unresolved D. This CDR3 spans 15 amino acids. The V and J ends lost 3 bases and 2 bases respectively, with 11 bases between them. Germline values: CDR1 SEHNR, CDR2 FQNEAQ (reference sequence). The full variable domain, with the rest looked up from reference TRBV7-9 and TRBJ1-3, is DTGVSQNPRHKITKRGQNVTFRCDPISEHNRLYWYRQTLGQGPEFLTYFQNEAQLEKSRLLSDRFSAERPKGSFSTLEIQRTEQGDSAMYLCASSFMREAGNTIYFGEGSWLTVV.

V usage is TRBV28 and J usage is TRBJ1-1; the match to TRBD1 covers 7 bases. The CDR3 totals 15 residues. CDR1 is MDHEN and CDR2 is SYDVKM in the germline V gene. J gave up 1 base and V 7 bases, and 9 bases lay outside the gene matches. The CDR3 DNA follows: TGTGCCAGCACCAAACCCGGGACAGCGAACACTGAAGCTTTCTTT. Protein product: CASTKPGTANTEAFF.

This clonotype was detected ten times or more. CDR3 nucleotides: TGTGCCAGCAGTATACCTCCGCGTGGGTTGGCAGGCTATGGCTACACCTTC. This encodes CASSIPPRGLAGYGYTF. This chain links TRBV6-2 or TRBV6-3 with TRBJ1-2; D gene ambiguous. This CDR3 has 17 amino acids. V lost 5 bases, J lost 4 bases, and 23 bases lay in between. Germline V CDR1 and CDR2: MNHEY, SVGEGT.

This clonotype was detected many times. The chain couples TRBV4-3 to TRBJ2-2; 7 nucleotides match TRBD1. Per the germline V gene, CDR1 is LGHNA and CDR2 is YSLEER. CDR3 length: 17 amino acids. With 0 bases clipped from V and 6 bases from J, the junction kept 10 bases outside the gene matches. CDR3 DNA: TGCGCCAGCAGCCAAGATGGACAGGCGCGAACCGCCGGGGAGCTGTTTTTT. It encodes CASSQDGQARTAGELFF.

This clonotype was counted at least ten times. The CDR3 nucleotides are TGCGCCAGCAGCATTTACGGAACTGGGGCCAACGTCCTGACTTTC. Protein: CASSIYGTGANVLTF. The J gene is TRBJ2-6, the V gene TRBV5-1; D remains unclear. CDR3 size: 15 residues. With 4 bases removed from V and 2 bases from J, the gap between germline ends came to 10 bases. Looked up from germline, CDR1 is SGHRS and CDR2 is YFSETQ.

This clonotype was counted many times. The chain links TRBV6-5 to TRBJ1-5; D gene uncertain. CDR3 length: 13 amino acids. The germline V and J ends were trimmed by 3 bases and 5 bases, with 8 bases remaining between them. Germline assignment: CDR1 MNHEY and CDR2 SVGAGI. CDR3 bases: TGTGCCAGCAGTTATCGGCTGGATCAGCCCCAGCATTTT. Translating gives CASSYRLDQPQHF.

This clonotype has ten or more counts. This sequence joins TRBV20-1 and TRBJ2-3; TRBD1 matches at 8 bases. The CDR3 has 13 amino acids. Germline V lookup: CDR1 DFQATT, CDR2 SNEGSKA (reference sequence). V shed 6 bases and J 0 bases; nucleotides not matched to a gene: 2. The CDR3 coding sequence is TGCAGTGCGCGGACAGGGAGCACAGATACGCAGTATTTT. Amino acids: CSARTGSTDTQYF.

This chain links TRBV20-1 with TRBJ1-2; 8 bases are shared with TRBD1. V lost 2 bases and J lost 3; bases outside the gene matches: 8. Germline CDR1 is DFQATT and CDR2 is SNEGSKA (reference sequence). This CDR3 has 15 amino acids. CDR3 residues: CSARNRGLAHYGYTF. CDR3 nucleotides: TGCAGTGCTAGAAACAGGGGGTTGGCGCACTATGGCTACACCTTC.

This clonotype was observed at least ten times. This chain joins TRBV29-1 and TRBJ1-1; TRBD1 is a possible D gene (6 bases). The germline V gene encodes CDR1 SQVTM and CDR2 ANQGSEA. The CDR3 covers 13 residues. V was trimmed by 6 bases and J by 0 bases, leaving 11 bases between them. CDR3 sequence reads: CSVAGGLNTEAFF. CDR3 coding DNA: TGCAGCGTAGCCGGGGGCCTGAACACTGAAGCTTTCTTT.

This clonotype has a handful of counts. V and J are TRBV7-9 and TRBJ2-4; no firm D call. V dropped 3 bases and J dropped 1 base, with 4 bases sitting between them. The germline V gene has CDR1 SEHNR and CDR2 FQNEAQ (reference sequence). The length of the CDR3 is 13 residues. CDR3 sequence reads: CASSLGAKNIQYF. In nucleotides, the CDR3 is TGTGCCAGCAGCTTGGGCGCCAAAAACATTCAGTACTTC.

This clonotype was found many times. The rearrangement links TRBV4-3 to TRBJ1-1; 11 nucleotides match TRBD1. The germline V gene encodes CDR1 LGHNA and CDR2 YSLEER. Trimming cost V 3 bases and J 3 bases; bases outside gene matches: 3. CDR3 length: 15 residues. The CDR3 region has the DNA TGCGCCAGCAGCCAGGCGGGACAGGGGGACACTGAAGCTTTCTTT. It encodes CASSQAGQGDTEAFF.

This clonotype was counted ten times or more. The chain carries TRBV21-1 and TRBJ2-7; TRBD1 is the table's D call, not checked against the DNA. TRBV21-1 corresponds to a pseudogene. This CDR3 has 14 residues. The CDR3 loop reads CASSKVTGTYEQYF. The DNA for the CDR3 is TGTGCCAGCAGCAAAGTCACAGGAACCTACGAGCAGTACTTC.

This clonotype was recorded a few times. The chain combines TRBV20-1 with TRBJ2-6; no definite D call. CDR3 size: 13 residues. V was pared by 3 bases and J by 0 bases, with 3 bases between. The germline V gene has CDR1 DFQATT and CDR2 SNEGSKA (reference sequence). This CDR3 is CSASRSGANVLTF. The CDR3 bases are TGCAGTGCTAGTCGCTCTGGGGCCAACGTCCTGACTTTC.

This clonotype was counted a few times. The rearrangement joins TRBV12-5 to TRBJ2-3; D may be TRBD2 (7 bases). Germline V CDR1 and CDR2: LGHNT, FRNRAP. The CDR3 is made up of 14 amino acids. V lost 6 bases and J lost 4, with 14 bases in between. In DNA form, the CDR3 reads TGTGCTAGTGGACGGGGGGCAGGGGCAGATACGCAGTATTTT. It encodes CASGRGAGADTQYF.

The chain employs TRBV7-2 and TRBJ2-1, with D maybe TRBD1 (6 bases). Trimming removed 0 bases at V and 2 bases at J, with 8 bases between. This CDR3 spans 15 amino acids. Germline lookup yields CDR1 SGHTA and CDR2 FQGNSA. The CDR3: CASSLAGGTYNEQFF. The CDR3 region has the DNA TGTGCCAGCAGCTTAGCAGGGGGAACCTACAATGAGCAGTTCTTC.

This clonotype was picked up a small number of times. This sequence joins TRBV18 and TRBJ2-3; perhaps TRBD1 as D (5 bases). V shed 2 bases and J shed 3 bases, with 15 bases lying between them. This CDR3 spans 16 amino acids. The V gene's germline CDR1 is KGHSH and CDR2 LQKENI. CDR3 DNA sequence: TGTGCCAGCTCACCATTTCCAGGGTCGGTAACAGATACGCAGTATTTT. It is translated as CASSPFPGSVTDTQYF.

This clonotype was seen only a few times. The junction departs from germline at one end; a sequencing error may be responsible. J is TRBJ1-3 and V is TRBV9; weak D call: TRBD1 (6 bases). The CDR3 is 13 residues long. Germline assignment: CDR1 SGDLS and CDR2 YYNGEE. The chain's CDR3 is CASSVDSGGPATF. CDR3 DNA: TGTGCCAGCAGCGTAGATTCCGGGGGGCCCGCAACATTT.

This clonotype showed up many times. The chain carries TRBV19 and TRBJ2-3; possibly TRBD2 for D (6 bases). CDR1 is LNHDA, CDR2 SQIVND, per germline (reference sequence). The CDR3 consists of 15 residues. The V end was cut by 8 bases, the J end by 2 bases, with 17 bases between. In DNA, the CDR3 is TGTGCCAGTTTTCCGGGACTTCCTAACACAGATACGCAGTATTTT. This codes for CASFPGLPNTDTQYF.